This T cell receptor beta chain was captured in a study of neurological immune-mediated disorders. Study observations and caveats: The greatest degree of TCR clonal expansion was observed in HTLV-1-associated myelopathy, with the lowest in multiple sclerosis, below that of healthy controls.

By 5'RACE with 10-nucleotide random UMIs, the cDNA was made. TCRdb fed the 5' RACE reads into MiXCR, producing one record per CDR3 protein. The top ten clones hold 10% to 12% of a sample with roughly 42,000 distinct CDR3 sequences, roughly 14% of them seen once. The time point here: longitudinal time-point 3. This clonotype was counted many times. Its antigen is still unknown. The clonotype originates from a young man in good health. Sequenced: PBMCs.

For the CDR3, the DNA is TGTGCCAGCAGTTTATATCGGGGAGGAAGCAATCAGCCCCAGCATTTT. Translation: CASSLYRGGSNQPQHF. The chain links TRBV27 to TRBJ1-5; D remains ambiguous. The germline gives CDR1 MNHEY, CDR2 SMNVEV (reference sequence). This CDR3 region has 16 residues. The V and J ends lost 1 base and 1 base respectively, with 11 bases between them.